The following is a T cell receptor (beta chain) sequence with its context. Its antigen is not yet known. There are no base qualities to consult, and no much larger clone falls within one base. Library preparation used the immunoSEQ multiplex PCR assay. A mixture of 60 forward primers for TCR Vbeta segments and 13 reverse primers for TCR Jbeta segments was used in the multiplex PCR. Amplification of the CDR3 region of rearranged TCR beta genes was performed with a multiplex PCR assay on genomic DNA. On the Illumina HiSeq System, the amplified TCR beta libraries were sequenced as 87-base-pair reads. In the authors' own workflow: Across the roughly 640 repertoires, a later analysis counted roughly 77 million unique TCR beta chains, some 11 million of which were shared by at least two donors. Raw reads were error-corrected and collapsed into unique sequences by a nearest-neighbor algorithm in which closely related sequences were merged to remove PCR and sequencing errors. To assign V, D and J gene segments, CDR3 sequences were aligned to IMGT reference sequences. Each retained sequence needed at least a six-nucleotide match to both a V gene segment and a J gene segment. Rearrangements were called productive when the CDR3 lacked stop codons and stayed in frame with V and J; all others were non-productive. Following IMGT convention, CDR3 was defined as the stretch from the second conserved V-encoded cysteine up to the conserved J-encoded phenylalanine. Sequences without an unambiguous match to a single V gene segment were excluded from the earlier analysis of about 600 of the donors. An earlier analysis of just under 600 of the donors called V segments functional above 56.7% productive rearrangements and segregating when the between-donor standard deviation exceeded 5%. A statistical classification framework was built to diagnose cytomegalovirus status from the catalog of TCR beta chain sequences. A later analysis assigned V and J genes by comparing TCR nucleotide sequences with IMGT/GENE-DB human TR gene sequences. In a later analysis, CDR3 sequences and most-parsimonious VDJ recombination scenarios were assigned using the TCRdist pipeline. In a later analysis, every TCR beta chain was defined by the combination of its CDR3 amino acid sequence and its V-gene family, and reads without a unique V-gene family were dropped. In a later analysis, fewer than 600 highly shared, low-generation-probability nucleotide sequences were removed to address suspected cross-contamination and a sequencing artifact. A later analysis calculated a clonal expansion index for each public chain from normalized within-repertoire ranks of inferred template counts. In a later analysis, generation probabilities were computed with a VDJ recombination model fitted to out-of-frame rearrangements, and the resulting probabilities were checked against IGoR. A later analysis scored TCR-TCR, TCR-HLA and TCR-CMV co-occurrence with hypergeometric tests, applying a repertoire-size bias correction to TCR pairs. In a later analysis, false discovery rates were estimated by permuting HLA or CMV assignments 20 times. In a later analysis, co-occurring TCRs were grouped using DBSCAN, with TCRdist sequence similarity added in when clustering inside HLA-allele-positive subsets. Repertoires with fewer than 30,000 or more than 120,000 public chains, plus five repertoires with anomalous nucleotide sharing, were excluded from co-occurrence clustering. This immuneACCESS table, as held by TCRdb, lists in-frame sequences with V and J called but not all clones. Of the missing ones, under half trace to an unresolved V gene in checked studies; the others have no known cause. D and trimming were read from the DNA, whereas the V and J calls and clone size are those reported in that table. The sample includes about 210,000 clones, with around four fifths observed a single time. About 10% of the sample rests with the top ten.

The cohort consisted of more than 650 healthy bone marrow donors. Cohort members were all nominally healthy when sampled, although unrecorded immune exposures were likely present. The donor tested CMV seropositive and was one of the 289 seropositive cohort members. Each donor provided a peripheral blood sample, and peripheral blood mononuclear cells were used for TCR beta sequencing. The Qiagen DNeasy Blood Extraction Kit was used to extract genomic DNA from the blood cell samples. The germline V gene provides CDR1 SQVTM and CDR2 ANQGSEA. Trimming at the junction amounts to 4 bases on V and 2 bases on J, and the germline ends lie 11 bases apart. The CDR3 goes from the cysteine to the phenylalanine over 13 residues. The read is trimmed to its CDR3 DNA, 39 bases read in frame from base 1. This entry comes from a study of cytomegalovirus exposure and HLA in healthy donors (dated by TCRdb to about 2017). Background on the whole study: According to an earlier analysis of 587 of the donors, about 190 million T cells yielded 117 million unique TCR beta sequences and 276 Gb of sequence data. The study used immunosequencing to profile the T cell repertoires of several hundred subjects and linked those repertoires to cytomegalovirus serostatus. Among the approximately 430 genotyped donors, approximately 77% belonged to the genetic ancestry cluster associated with self-reported Caucasian donors. Among some 400 genotyped donors of the cohort, an average of roughly 240,000 unique TCR beta nucleotide sequences were sequenced per donor, roughly 20% of them non-productive. The study aimed to test whether cataloging public T cell receptors could reveal signatures of past pathogen exposure. In a later analysis, previously published TCR beta repertoires from several hundred donors were re-analyzed and high-resolution HLA genotyping was added so that TCR occurrence patterns could be studied. The number of typed donors differed by locus: roughly 629-640 for A, B, C, DRB1 and DQB1; approximately 520 for DQA1; around 580 for DPA1; and 400 to 480 for DPB1. Roughly 320 gigabases of sequencing data and 75 million to 85 million unique TCR sequences made up an early release that covered fewer than 650 HLA-typed donors. Donor age, sex, ethnicity and CMV serostatus were compiled alongside the repertoire data. Every repertoire in the discovery cohort had been generated on one and the same sequencing platform. Because of strong linkage in the cohort, roughly five DR-DQ haplotypes were treated as single units for association and clustering. In addition to the first cohort of 666 subjects, a separate validation cohort of 130 or so different subjects was used. In a later genetic analysis, genome-wide SNP genotypes for about three fifths of the 666 donors were used, and that subset was treated as a discovery cohort. Class I and class II HLA loci were covered by the typing at four-digit resolution. To predict cytomegalovirus infection status, the study brought together high-throughput TCR immunosequencing, statistical association of individual TCRs with disease status, and machine learning. In an earlier analysis of roughly 600 of the donors, high-throughput TCR beta sequencing was used to judge whether each TCR beta V gene segment behaved as functional or pseudogenic. Rather than using new phenotypic data, the later analysis identified candidate immune exposures from TCR beta sequences and from how often those sequences occurred across donors. Broad study findings and their caveats: Compared with the approximately 670-donor mean, donors in an Asian-associated ancestry cluster had fewer N-insertions in productive TCRs, according to a later genetic analysis. The 87-base-pair reads could not distinguish some IMGT-functional V segments, including TRBV6-2 and TRBV6-3, so those segments were excluded. A later analysis reported that several top co-occurrence clusters appeared linked to parvovirus B19, influenza, CMV and Epstein-Barr virus. V-gene and J-gene trimming of TCR beta chains was associated with a missense DCLRE1C variant in a later genetic analysis, and the association was replicated in an independent cohort. Cytomegalovirus status was reported to be diagnosed by the classifier with high specificity and sensitivity in both the original and validation cohorts. The study gave a list of 150 to 200 TCR beta chains associated with cytomegalovirus. According to a later analysis, most CMV-associated TCR beta chains appeared to be HLA-restricted, and the HLA associations seemed to be driven largely by CMV exposure. Compared with equally common non-associated chains, HLA-associated TCR beta chains in a later analysis were more clonally expanded and had lower generation probabilities. A further reported finding was that TCR beta sequences accurately predicted the HLA-A and HLA-B alleles for most subjects in the first cohort. Most TCR sequences were observed very rarely across donors, whereas some public TCRs were present in many individuals. The earlier analysis of 587 of the donors excluded 15 to 20 rarely observed V segments, including chromosome 9 orphons, because counts were too low. Roughly uniform sequencing depth across donors was assumed in presence/absence analyses, although this assumption may not hold. A few of the identified cytomegalovirus-associated TCR beta chains were confirmed in vitro to be specific for cytomegalovirus antigens. When HLA alleles, especially DR and DQ, strongly co-occurred, TCR associations were difficult to assign to individual alleles. Because some donors lacked HLA typing at each locus, the association tests relied only on the typed subset. Linkage disequilibrium might explain the correlated functional status among segregating V segments, but an unknown experimental factor could not be excluded. Specific HLA alleles were associated with 16,951 TCR beta sequences at a false discovery rate of 0.05 in a later analysis. A cluster of highly shared sequence variants was judged likely to be a technical artifact of the sequencing pipeline. The authors suggested that the approach could potentially be extended to other disease states and immunological phenotypes. For the cohort, immune exposure information was limited to CMV serostatus. In an earlier analysis of under 600 of the donors, most TCR beta V segments were observed in productive rearrangements about 87% or about 30% of the time, broadly matching IMGT annotations. Only TCR beta chains were sequenced in this cohort, and the absence of alpha or paired-chain data limited detectable features. In a later analysis, TCR association rates were found to vary across HLA loci, with the most associated TCRs seen for DRB1 alleles and the fewest for HLA-C alleles.

The rearrangement combines TRBV29-1 with TRBJ2-5, with the D gene not confidently named. The material sequenced was PBMCs. The receptor was derived from a woman between 50 and 59 years old in good health and CMV-seropositive. In nucleotide form, the sequence is TGCAGCGTTGTACACCGGGTGCAAGAGACCCAGTACTTC. It specifies CSVVHRVQETQYF.